This T cell receptor (beta chain) was recorded in a study of T cell changes during pregnancy in multiple sclerosis. Sequenced by immunoSEQ multiplex PCR; TCRdb stores in-frame clones only, minus some. The sample shows around 36,000 clones, around 90% of them seen only once. This CDR3 spans 13 amino acids. V trimming: 5 bases; J trimming: 8 bases; junction bases outside the gene matches: 8. Germline V gene lookup returns CDR1 SGHAT and CDR2 FQNNGV. The rearrangement joins TRBV11-2 to TRBJ1-1; TRBD1 matches at 7 bases. The TCR comes from a female donor with multiple sclerosis, enrolled in a pregnancy study. The sample consisted of CD4+ T cells from peripheral blood mononuclear cells, taken in the third trimester of pregnancy. CDR3 sequence reads: CASSQDRLTEAFF. The DNA of the CDR3 is TGTGCCAGCAGCCAGGACAGGCTCACAGAAGCTTTCTTT. Filled out from reference TRBV11-2 and TRBJ1-1, the complete variable domain reads EAGVAQSPRYKIIEKRQSVAFWCNPISGHATLYWYQQILGQGPKLLIQFQNNGVVDDSQLPKDRFSAERLKGVDSTLKIQPAKLEDSAVYLCASSQDRLTEAFFGQGTRLTVV.